Each of the 18 T cell receptor beta chains below was sequenced from the same sample in a study of blood T cells in healthy people across ages. A second PCR of about 7 to 12 cycles used a sample-barcoded 5' primer and a J-beta primer mix. MiXCR, run by TCRdb on the 5' RACE reads, gives a single entry per CDR3 protein. The table has about 830,000 distinct CDR3 sequences, approximately 59% seen once. Sequenced material: blood. The source of these receptors is a young man in good health.

The chain links TRBV4-2 to TRBJ2-3, with no clear D. The length of the CDR3 is 17 residues. The germline V gene has CDR1 LGHNA and CDR2 YNFKEQ. Trimming took 4 bases from V and 4 from J, leaving 21 bases between them. The CDR3 bases are TGTGCCAGCAGCCGGGGTAGCACCTTTACTGCCCCAGATACGCAGTATTTT. As protein: CASSRGSTFTAPDTQYF.

This clonotype came up a few times. At one boundary the junction diverges from the germline segment, which might be a read error. The V call is TRBV4-3, the J call TRBJ2-3; 9 bases match TRBD1. The CDR3 is 16 residues long. Germline V CDR1 and CDR2: LGHNA, YSLEER. Here the CDR3 DNA reads TGCGCCAGTAGCCAAGAACGGGACAGGGGCACAGATACGCAGTATTTT. Protein sequence: CASSQERDRGTDTQYF.

The V and J genes are TRBV28 and TRBJ2-7; TRBD2 agrees at 13 bases. Germline V lookup: CDR1 MDHEN, CDR2 SYDVKM. With V trimmed by 3 bases and J by 4 bases, 12 bases remained unmatched. This CDR3 has 18 residues. CDR3 amino acids: CASSFGLAGAAPSYEQYF. Here the CDR3 DNA reads TGTGCCAGCAGTTTCGGACTAGCGGGGGCCGCCCCCTCTTACGAGCAGTACTTC.

This rearrangement joins TRBV6-2 or TRBV6-3 to TRBJ2-5; D possibly corresponds to TRBD1 (6 bases). The length of the CDR3 is 15 residues. Trimming shortened V by 2 bases and J by 0 bases, and 10 bases separated the two germline ends. The germline CDR1 and CDR2 sequences are MNHEY and SVGEGT. The CDR3 loop is CASSYPTGNQETQYF. The CDR3 DNA reads as TGTGCCAGCAGTTACCCGACAGGAAACCAAGAGACCCAGTACTTC.

The DNA for the CDR3 is TGCGCCAGCAGTCCCCCTGACAGGGTCGGCCAAGAGACCCAGTACTTC. It codes for CASSPPDRVGQETQYF. This chain uses TRBV4-1 with TRBJ2-5; 7 bases match TRBD1. V lost 6 bases and J lost 1; bases outside the gene matches: 11. The CDR3 is made up of 16 amino acids. Germline V lookup: CDR1 MGHRA, CDR2 YSYEKL.

The chain is built from TRBV6-6 and TRBJ1-2; no clear D. The germline gives CDR1 MNHNY, CDR2 SVGAGI (reference sequence). There are 14 residues in the CDR3. With 2 bases removed from V and 4 bases from J, the gap between germline ends came to 11 bases. DNA for the CDR3: TGTGCCAGCAGTTACGCAAGGGTAGCCTATGGCTACACCTTC. Translating it yields CASSYARVAYGYTF.

This chain joins TRBV6-1 and TRBJ1-6, with 10 bases fitting TRBD1. V lost 6 bases to trimming and J lost 9 bases; unmatched junction nucleotides: 8. The CDR3 extends over 15 amino acids. Germline assignment: CDR1 MNHNS and CDR2 SASEGT. The CDR3 region has the DNA TGTGCCAGCAGACCCCCTCGGACAGGGGGTTCACCCCTCCACTTT. Protein: CASRPPRTGGSPLHF.

This sequence joins TRBV11-3 and TRBJ2-1, with 9 positions matching TRBD2. V shed 1 base and J 4 bases; nucleotides not matched to a gene: 8. Germline V CDR1 and CDR2: SGHNT, YENEEA. The CDR3 consists of 17 residues. The CDR3 spells CASSLGSSSGVYNEQFF. The DNA for the CDR3 is TGTGCCAGCAGCTTAGGTTCTTCTAGCGGGGTATACAATGAGCAGTTCTTC.

CDR3 amino acids: CASSPPGGHGNQPQHF. CDR3 DNA sequence: TGTGCCAGCAGTCCCCCAGGGGGCCACGGCAATCAGCCCCAGCATTTT. The V gene is TRBV28, the J gene TRBJ1-5; 8 bases are a match to TRBD1. Germline CDR1 is MDHEN and CDR2 is SYDVKM. There are 16 residues in the CDR3. V was clipped by 5 bases and J by 2 bases; unmatched bases: 8.

The chain recombines TRBV9 with TRBJ1-2, with unresolved D. Trimming stripped 5 bases from V and 4 bases from J, with 18 bases between. Germline V gene lookup returns CDR1 SGDLS and CDR2 YYNGEE. This CDR3 comprises 15 residues. This chain's CDR3 is CASSAQITEPYGYTF. As DNA, the CDR3 is TGTGCCAGCAGTGCCCAGATAACTGAGCCCTATGGCTACACCTTC.

This chain uses TRBV29-1 with TRBJ2-3; no clear D gene. The CDR3 runs 13 residues. The V and J ends lost 2 bases and 1 base respectively, with 7 bases between them. In germline, CDR1 is SQVTM, CDR2 ANQGSEA. The CDR3 sequence is CSVEHPGTDTQYF. DNA for the CDR3: TGCAGCGTTGAACACCCAGGCACAGATACGCAGTATTTT.

The chain combines TRBV9 with TRBJ2-4; unclear D gene. In germline, CDR1 is SGDLS, CDR2 YYNGEE. The CDR3 loop spans 12 amino acids. Trimming stripped 3 bases from V and 4 bases from J, with 5 bases between. The CDR3 DNA sequence: TGTGCCAGCAGCGGACCAAAAAACATTCAGTACTTC. It encodes CASSGPKNIQYF.

The V call is TRBV5-1, the J call TRBJ2-3; D unresolved. Germline CDR1 reads SGHRS; CDR2 reads YFSETQ. This CDR3 spans 14 amino acids. V dropped 3 bases and J dropped 2 bases, with 10 bases sitting between them. For the CDR3, the DNA is TGCGCCAGCAGCTCCATCAGCGTCACAGATACGCAGTATTTT. This sequence encodes CASSSISVTDTQYF.

V and J are TRBV7-2 and TRBJ2-3; TRBD1 agrees at 10 bases. Per germline, CDR1 SGHTA and CDR2 FQGNSA. The CDR3 runs 15 residues. The trim removed 11 bases at V and 4 bases at J, leaving 12 bases unmatched. Written as DNA, the CDR3 is TGTGCCGGTACGACCTTGGGACAGGGGTCAGATACGCAGTATTTT. Translation gives CAGTTLGQGSDTQYF.

With respect to this clonotype: Possible read error: a much larger clone is one base away. The chain recombines TRBV12-3 or TRBV12-4 with TRBJ2-1, with 8 bases fitting TRBD2. The J call may not be correct, given that the DNA end is closer to TRBJ2-7. This CDR3 contains 15 residues. As DNA, the CDR3 is TGTGCCAGCAGTCCTCTAGCGGGCTCCTACAATGAGCAGTACTTC. As protein: CASSPLAGSYNEQYF.

There are many counts of this clonotype. This rearrangement joins TRBV5-1 to TRBJ2-7; TRBD1 might be the D (6 bases). Between the trimmed V and J ends, which lost 0 bases and 5 bases, there was a span of 6 bases. Germline-derived CDR1 and CDR2 are SGHRS and YFSETQ. The CDR3 is 12 residues long. CDR3 sequence (DNA): TGCGCCAGCAGCTTGGGACAGGACGAGCAGTACTTC. Protein sequence: CASSLGQDEQYF.

The table lists this clonotype with a few counts. The chain combines TRBV20-1 with TRBJ2-4, with unresolved D. Near its end, the DNA agrees better with TRBJ2-5, so the J call may be wrong. Germline V gene data show CDR1 as DFQATT and CDR2 as SNEGSKA (reference sequence). The CDR3 has 11 amino acids. This chain's CDR3 is CSAAREETQYF. As DNA, the CDR3 is TGCAGTGCTGCGAGAGAAGAGACCCAGTACTTC.

This chain joins TRBV7-2 and TRBJ2-7; D ambiguous. Looked up from germline, CDR1 is SGHTA and CDR2 is FQGNSA. CDR3 length: 15 residues. V lost 6 bases, J lost 1 base, and 16 bases lay in between. CDR3 sequence reads: CASRKEGGLSYEQYF. Written as DNA, the CDR3 is TGTGCCAGCAGGAAAGAAGGTGGATTATCCTACGAGCAGTACTTC.